This is a list of T cell receptor beta chains from one sample in a study of Graves' ophthalmopathy and Graves' hyperthyroidism. In TCRdb, the multiplex PCR reads were re-called with MiXCR into one record per CDR3 protein. The table shows roughly 610,000 distinct CDR3 sequences, with 20% to 25% occurring only once. Input material: peripheral blood. These receptors all come from a woman younger than 35 with stable Graves' hyperthyroidism. Some clones in this sample may be carry-over from other donors' samples. CDR3s include the opening cysteine and the closing phenylalanine or tryptophan. The D gene is left open where the match is weak. Clone size is not always given. Where it is, it says once, few, many or a class for expanded clones.

D gene	V gene	CDR3 length	clone size	J gene	CDR3 protein	CDR3 DNA
.	TRBV6-5	15	.	TRBJ1-6	CASSYSGKTPSPLHF	TGTGCCAGCAGTTACTCGGGCAAAACCCCGTCACCCCTCCACTTT
.	TRBV18	15	.	TRBJ1-5	CASSPPGRGGQPQHF	TGTGCCAGCTCACCACCGGGGAGGGGAGGACAGCCCCAGCATTTT
TRBD2	TRBV2	14	many	TRBJ2-5	CASKRGGDQETQYF	TGTGCCAGCAAACGCGGGGGGGACCAAGAGACCCAGTACTTC
.	TRBV6-1	12	many	TRBJ1-2	CASRDGLYGYTF	TGTGCCAGCAGGGACGGTCTCTATGGCTACACCTTC
TRBD2	TRBV2	14	many	TRBJ2-7	CASSETAGNYEQYF	TGTGCCAGCAGTGAAACAGCGGGGAACTACGAGCAGTACTTC
.	TRBV30	13	many	TRBJ1-3	CAWGRGSGNTIYF	TGTGCCTGGGGCCGGGGCTCTGGAAACACCATATATTTT
.	TRBV12-3/TRBV12-4	13	.	TRBJ1-5	CAIAGRLNQPQHF	TGTGCCATCGCGGGACGGCTCAATCAGCCCCAGCATTTT
.	TRBV6-5	14	few	TRBJ2-2	CASSSSQGPGELFF	TGTGCCAGCAGCTCCTCCCAGGGGCCCGGGGAGCTGTTTTTT
TRBD2	TRBV5-1	15	many	TRBJ2-7	CASSFEAGGFYEQYF	TGCGCCAGCAGCTTCGAAGCGGGAGGGTTTTACGAGCAGTACTTC
TRBD1	TRBV28	18	.	TRBJ1-5	CASSFPQGGPAGSQPQHF	TGTGCCAGCAGTTTCCCACAGGGGGGGCCCGCGGGTAGTCAGCCCCAGCATTTT
.	TRBV28	14	.	TRBJ2-7	CASSLTGRPGGQYF	TGTGCCAGCAGTTTAACCGGGCGTCCGGGCGGGCAGTACTTC
TRBD1	TRBV7-3	16	many	TRBJ1-1	CASSLNGDRLNTEAFF	TGTGCCAGCAGCTTAAATGGGGACAGGCTGAACACTGAAGCTTTCTTT
TRBD1	TRBV15	15	many	TRBJ1-2	CATSRERGTGSGYTF	TGTGCCACCAGCAGAGAGAGGGGGACAGGGAGTGGCTACACCTTC
.	TRBV27	13	.	TRBJ2-7	CASMGSLSYEQYF	TGTGCCAGCATGGGGAGTCTGAGCTACGAGCAGTACTTC
TRBD1	TRBV12-3/TRBV12-4	14	many	TRBJ1-5	CASTNGQGAQPQHF	TGTGCCAGCACCAACGGACAGGGGGCTCAGCCCCAGCATTTT
.	TRBV20-1	9	.	TRBJ1-1	CSARNEAFF	TGCAGTGCTAGGAATGAAGCTTTCTTT
.	TRBV28	15	many	TRBJ2-7	CASSTLQGRSYEQYF	TGTGCCAGCAGCACCCTACAGGGGAGGTCCTACGAGCAGTACTTC
.	TRBV28	14	.	TRBJ1-2	CASSPALGNPGYTF	TGTGCCAGCAGTCCAGCCCTGGGCAATCCTGGCTACACCTTC
.	TRBV18	13	few	TRBJ1-2	CASSPRSQDGYTF	TGTGCCAGCTCACCACGCTCACAGGACGGCTACACCTTC
.	TRBV24-1	13	.	TRBJ1-1	CATSDWRDTEAFF	TGTGCCACCAGTGATTGGCGGGACACTGAAGCTTTCTTT
.	TRBV20-1	10	once	TRBJ1-2	CSATAPGYTF	TGCAGTGCTACCGCCCCCGGCTACACCTTC
.	TRBV28	14	.	TRBJ2-7	CASKVRGDHYEQYF	TGTGCCAGCAAGGTCCGCGGGGATCACTACGAGCAGTACTTC
.	TRBV28	14	.	TRBJ1-2	CASSLLGGGSPSAF	TGTGCCAGCAGTTTATTGGGGGGCGGCTCTCCTAGCGCCTTC
.	TRBV6-2/TRBV6-3	13	many	TRBJ2-5	CASTTQGDETKYF	TGTGCCAGCACCACACAGGGCGATGAGACCAAGTACTTC
.	TRBV20-1	14	many	TRBJ2-5	CSAEGRPGGETQYF	TGCAGTGCCGAGGGGAGACCCGGTGGGGAGACCCAGTACTTC
.	TRBV5-6	14	.	TRBJ1-1	CASKVAPMNTEAFF	TGTGCCAGCAAAGTCGCCCCGATGAACACTGAAGCTTTCTTT
.	TRBV5-1	13	many	TRBJ1-5	CASSLVGNQPQHF	TGTGCCAGCAGTTTGGTAGGCAATCAGCCCCAGCATTTT
.	TRBV28	13	many	TRBJ1-6	CATMTEPLFALHF	TGTGCCACGATGACGGAGCCTTTATTCGCCCTCCACTTT
TRBD2	TRBV5-1	19	.	TRBJ2-7	CASSQLPGTSGRSLYEQYF	TGCGCCAGCAGCCAACTCCCAGGGACTAGCGGGAGAAGCCTCTACGAGCAGTACTTC
TRBD1	TRBV6-1	16	many	TRBJ1-2	CASSARGQSSNYGYTF	TGTGCCAGCAGTGCAAGGGGGCAGTCGAGTAACTATGGCTACACCTTC
.	TRBV20-1	13	few	TRBJ1-1	CSAGAHSNTEAFF	TGCAGTGCTGGAGCTCACTCGAACACTGAAGCTTTCTTT
.	TRBV20-1	12	many	TRBJ1-5	CTTTAGDQPQHF	TGCACAACGACAGCGGGCGATCAGCCCCAGCATTTT
.	TRBV4-1	14	many	TRBJ2-6	CASSQDQQVGVLTF	TGCGCCAGCAGCCAAGATCAACAGGTTGGCGTCCTGACTTTC
.	TRBV4-1	14	many	TRBJ1-3	CASSPQSSGNTIYF	TGCGCCAGCAGCCCACAGTCCTCTGGAAACACCATATATTTT
.	TRBV6-5	15	few	TRBJ2-6	CASSSQPRDSLVLTF	TGTGCCAGCAGTTCCCAGCCGCGGGACAGCCTGGTCCTGACTTTC
.	TRBV5-1	15	few	TRBJ1-2	CASSPGTKLNYGYTF	TGCGCCAGCAGCCCCGGGACGAAGCTTAACTATGGCTACACCTTC
.	TRBV6-5	12	many	TRBJ1-1	CASSRANTEAFF	TGTGCCAGCAGTAGGGCGAACACTGAAGCTTTCTTT
.	TRBV15	13	.	TRBJ2-7	CATSRGQVGEQYF	TGTGCCACCAGCAGAGGACAGGTGGGGGAGCAGTACTTC
TRBD1	TRBV9	15	.	TRBJ2-7	CASSGRQGDVYEQYF	TGTGCCAGCAGCGGCCGACAGGGGGACGTCTACGAGCAGTACTTC
.	TRBV24-1	13	.	TRBJ2-7	CATSDPGAYEQYF	TGTGCCACCAGTGACCCAGGAGCCTACGAGCAGTACTTC
.	TRBV7-2	15	many	TRBJ1-5	CASSLGGASNQPQHF	TGTGCCAGCAGCTTAGGGGGGGCCAGCAATCAGCCCCAGCATTTT
TRBD1	TRBV12-3/TRBV12-4	12	.	TRBJ2-7	CATGTGFYEQYF	TGTGCCACCGGGACAGGCTTCTACGAGCAGTACTTC
TRBD1	TRBV7-8	15	many	TRBJ2-7	CASSSRDSVTYEQYF	TGTGCCAGCAGCTCCAGGGACAGTGTAACCTACGAGCAGTACTTC
.	TRBV30	14	many	TRBJ1-3	CACPIPSSGNTIYF	TGTGCCTGCCCGATTCCCTCCTCTGGAAACACCATATATTTT